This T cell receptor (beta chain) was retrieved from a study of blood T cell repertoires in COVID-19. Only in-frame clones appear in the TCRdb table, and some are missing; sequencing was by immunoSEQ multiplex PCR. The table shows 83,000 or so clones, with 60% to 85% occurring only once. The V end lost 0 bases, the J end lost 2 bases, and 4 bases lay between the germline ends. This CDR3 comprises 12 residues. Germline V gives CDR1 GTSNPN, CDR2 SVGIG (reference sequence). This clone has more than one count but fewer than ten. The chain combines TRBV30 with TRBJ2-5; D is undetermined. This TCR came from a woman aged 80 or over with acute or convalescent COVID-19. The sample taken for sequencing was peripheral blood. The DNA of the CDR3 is TGTGCCTGGAGTGTACAGCAAGAGACCCAGTACTTC. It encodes CAWSVQQETQYF.